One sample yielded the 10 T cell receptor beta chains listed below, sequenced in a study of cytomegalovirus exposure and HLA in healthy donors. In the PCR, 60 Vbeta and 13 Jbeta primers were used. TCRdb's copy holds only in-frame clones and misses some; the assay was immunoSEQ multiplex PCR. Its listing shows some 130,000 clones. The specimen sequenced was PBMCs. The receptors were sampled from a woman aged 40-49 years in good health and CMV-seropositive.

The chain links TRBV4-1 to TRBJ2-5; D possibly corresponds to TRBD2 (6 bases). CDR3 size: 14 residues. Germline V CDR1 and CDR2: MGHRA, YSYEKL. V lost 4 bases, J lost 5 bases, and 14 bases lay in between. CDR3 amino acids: CASSRGLMRETQYF. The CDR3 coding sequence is TGCGCCAGCAGCCGGGGACTTATGCGGGAGACCCAGTACTTC.

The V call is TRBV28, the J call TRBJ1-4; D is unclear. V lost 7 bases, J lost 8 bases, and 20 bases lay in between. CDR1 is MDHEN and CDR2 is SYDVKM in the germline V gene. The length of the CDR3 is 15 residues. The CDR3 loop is CASNPLSWRAEKLFF. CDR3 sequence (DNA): TGTGCCAGCAACCCCTTGTCCTGGAGGGCCGAAAAACTGTTTTTT.

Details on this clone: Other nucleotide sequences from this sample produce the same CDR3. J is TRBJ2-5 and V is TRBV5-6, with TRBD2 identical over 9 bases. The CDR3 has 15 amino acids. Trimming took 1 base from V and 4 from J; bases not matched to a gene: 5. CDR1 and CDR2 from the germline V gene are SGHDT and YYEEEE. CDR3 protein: CASSLRGAGGETQYF. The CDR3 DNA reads TGTGCCAGCAGCTTGAGGGGAGCGGGAGGAGAGACCCAGTACTTC. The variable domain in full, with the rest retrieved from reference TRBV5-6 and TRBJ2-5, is DAGVTQSPTHLIKTRGQQVTLRCSPKSGHDTVSWYQQALGQGPQFIFQYYEEEERQRGNFPDRFSGHQFPNYSSELNVNALLLGDSALYLCASSLRGAGGETQYFGPGTRLLVL.

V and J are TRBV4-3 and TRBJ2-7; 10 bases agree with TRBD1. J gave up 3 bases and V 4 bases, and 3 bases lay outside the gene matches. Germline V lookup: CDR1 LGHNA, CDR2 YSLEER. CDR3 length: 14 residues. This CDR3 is CASSRTGGDYEQYF. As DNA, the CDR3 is TGCGCCAGCAGCCGGACAGGGGGAGACTACGAGCAGTACTTC.

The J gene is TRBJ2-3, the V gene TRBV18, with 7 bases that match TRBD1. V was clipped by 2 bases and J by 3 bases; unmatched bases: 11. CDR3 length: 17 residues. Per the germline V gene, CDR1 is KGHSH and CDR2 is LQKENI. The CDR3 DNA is TGTGCCAGCTCACCAAGGGATACAGGGGCTGGGACAGATACGCAGTATTTT. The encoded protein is CASSPRDTGAGTDTQYF.

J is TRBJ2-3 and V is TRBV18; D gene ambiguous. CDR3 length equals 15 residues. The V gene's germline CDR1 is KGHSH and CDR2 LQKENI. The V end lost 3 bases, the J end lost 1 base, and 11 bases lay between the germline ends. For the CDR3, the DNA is TGTGCCAGCTCACCTTTCTTTGAGGGCACAGATACGCAGTATTTT. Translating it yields CASSPFFEGTDTQYF.

The CDR3, as DNA: TGTGCCAGCAGTGAACCGGGGAGGAATGAGCAGTTCTTC. It specifies CASSEPGRNEQFF. The chain joins TRBV25-1 to TRBJ2-1; D might be TRBD2 (6 bases). V lost 2 bases and J 7 bases, leaving 9 bases between the germline ends. Germline CDR1 MGHDK, CDR2 SYGVNS. The length of the CDR3 is 13 residues.

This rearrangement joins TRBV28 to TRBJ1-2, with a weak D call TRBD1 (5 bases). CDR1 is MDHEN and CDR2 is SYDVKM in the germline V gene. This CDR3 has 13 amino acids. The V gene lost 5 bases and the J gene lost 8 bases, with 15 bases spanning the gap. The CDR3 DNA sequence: TGTGCCAGCAGTCGGGACTCACGGCCCGGCTACACCTTC. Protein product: CASSRDSRPGYTF.

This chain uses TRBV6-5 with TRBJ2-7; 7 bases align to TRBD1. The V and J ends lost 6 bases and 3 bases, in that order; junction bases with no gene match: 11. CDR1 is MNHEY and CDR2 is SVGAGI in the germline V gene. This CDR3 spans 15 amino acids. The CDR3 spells CASSPSGGGNYEQYF. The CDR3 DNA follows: TGTGCCAGCAGCCCCTCAGGGGGTGGAAACTACGAGCAGTACTTC.

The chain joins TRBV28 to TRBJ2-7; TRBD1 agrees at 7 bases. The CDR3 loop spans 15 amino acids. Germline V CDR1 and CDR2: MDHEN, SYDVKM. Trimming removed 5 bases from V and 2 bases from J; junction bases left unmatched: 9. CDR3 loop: CASSPRFGQAYEQYF. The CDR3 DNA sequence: TGTGCCAGCAGTCCCCGGTTCGGACAGGCCTACGAGCAGTACTTC.